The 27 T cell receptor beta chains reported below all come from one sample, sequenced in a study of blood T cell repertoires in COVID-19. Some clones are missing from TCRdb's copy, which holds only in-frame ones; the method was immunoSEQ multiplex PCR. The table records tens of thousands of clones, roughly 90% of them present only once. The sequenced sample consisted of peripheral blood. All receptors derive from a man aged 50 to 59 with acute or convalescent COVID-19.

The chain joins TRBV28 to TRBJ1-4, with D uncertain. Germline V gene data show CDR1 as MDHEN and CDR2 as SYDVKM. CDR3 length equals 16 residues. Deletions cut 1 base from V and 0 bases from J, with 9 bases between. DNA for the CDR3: TGTGCCAGCAGTTTATCTTCGGGGACAACTAATGAAAAACTGTTTTTT. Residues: CASSLSSGTTNEKLFF.

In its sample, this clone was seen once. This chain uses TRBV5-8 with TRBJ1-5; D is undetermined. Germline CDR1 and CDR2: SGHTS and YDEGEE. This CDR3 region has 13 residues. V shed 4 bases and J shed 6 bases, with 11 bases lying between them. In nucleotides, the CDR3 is TGTGCCAGCAGCCCCCAGGAGGGTCAGCCCCAGCATTTT. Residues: CASSPQEGQPQHF.

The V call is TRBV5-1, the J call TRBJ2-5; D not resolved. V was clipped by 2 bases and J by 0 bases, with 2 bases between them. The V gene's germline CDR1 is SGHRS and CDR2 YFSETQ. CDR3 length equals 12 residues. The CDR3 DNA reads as TGCGCCAGCAGCTTTAACCAAGAGACCCAGTACTTC. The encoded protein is CASSFNQETQYF.

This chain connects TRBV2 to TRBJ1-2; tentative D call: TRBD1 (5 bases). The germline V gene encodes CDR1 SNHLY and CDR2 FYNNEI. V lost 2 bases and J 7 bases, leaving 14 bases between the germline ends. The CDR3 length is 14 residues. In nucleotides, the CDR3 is TGTGCCAGCAGTGAAACTTCAGGGAAGGGTGGCTACACCTTC. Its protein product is CASSETSGKGGYTF. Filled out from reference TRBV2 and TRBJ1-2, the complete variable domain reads EPEVTQTPSHQVTQMGQEVILRCVPISNHLYFYWYRQILGQKVEFLVSFYNNEISEKSEIFDDQFSVERPDGSNFTLKIRSTKLEDSAMYFCASSETSGKGGYTFGSGTRLTVV.

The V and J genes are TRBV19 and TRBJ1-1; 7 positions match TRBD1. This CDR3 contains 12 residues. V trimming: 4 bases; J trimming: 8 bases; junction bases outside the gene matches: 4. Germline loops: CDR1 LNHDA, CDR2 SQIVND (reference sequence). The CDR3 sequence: CASSTRGREAFF. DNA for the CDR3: TGTGCCAGTAGTACGAGGGGGCGCGAAGCTTTCTTT.

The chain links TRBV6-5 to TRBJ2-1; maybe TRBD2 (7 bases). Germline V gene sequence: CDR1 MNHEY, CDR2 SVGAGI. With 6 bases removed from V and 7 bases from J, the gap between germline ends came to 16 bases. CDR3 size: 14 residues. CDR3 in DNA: TGTGCCAGCAGACCGGGGGGCCGCGGGAATGAGCAGTTCTTC. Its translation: CASRPGGRGNEQFF.

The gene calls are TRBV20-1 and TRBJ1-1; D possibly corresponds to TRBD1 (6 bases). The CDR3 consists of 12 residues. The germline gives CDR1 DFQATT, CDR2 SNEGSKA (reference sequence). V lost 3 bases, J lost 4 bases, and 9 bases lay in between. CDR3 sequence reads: CSASVGGTEAFF. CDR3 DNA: TGCAGTGCTAGTGTAGGGGGCACTGAAGCTTTCTTT.

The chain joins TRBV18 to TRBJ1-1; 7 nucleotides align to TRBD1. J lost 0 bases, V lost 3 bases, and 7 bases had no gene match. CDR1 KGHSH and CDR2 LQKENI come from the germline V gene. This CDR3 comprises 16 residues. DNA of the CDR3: TGTGCCAGCTCACCGAGACAGGGCGGAATGAACACTGAAGCTTTCTTT. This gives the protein CASSPRQGGMNTEAFF.

This CDR3 reads CASSLALAQTAFF. As DNA, the CDR3 is TGCGCCAGCAGCTTGGCCCTCGCACAGACGGCTTTCTTT. The chain has TRBV5-1 and TRBJ1-1; D ambiguous. Germline CDR1 SGHRS, CDR2 YFSETQ. V lost 0 bases and J lost 11, with 14 bases in between. This CDR3 is 13 amino acids long.

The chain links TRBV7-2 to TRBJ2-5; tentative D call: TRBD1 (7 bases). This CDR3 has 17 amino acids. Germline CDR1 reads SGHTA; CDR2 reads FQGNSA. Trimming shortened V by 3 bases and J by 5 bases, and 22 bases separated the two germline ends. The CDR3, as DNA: TGTGCCAGCAGCTTTCAGGGGGGTACGGGGTCGGCGGAGACCCAGTACTTC. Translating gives CASSFQGGTGSAETQYF.

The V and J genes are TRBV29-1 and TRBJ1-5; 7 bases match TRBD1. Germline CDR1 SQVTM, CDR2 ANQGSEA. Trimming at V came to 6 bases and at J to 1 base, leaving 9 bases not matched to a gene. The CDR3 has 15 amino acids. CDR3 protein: CSVQTGTGSNQPQHF. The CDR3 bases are TGCAGCGTACAGACAGGGACGGGAAGCAATCAGCCCCAGCATTTT.

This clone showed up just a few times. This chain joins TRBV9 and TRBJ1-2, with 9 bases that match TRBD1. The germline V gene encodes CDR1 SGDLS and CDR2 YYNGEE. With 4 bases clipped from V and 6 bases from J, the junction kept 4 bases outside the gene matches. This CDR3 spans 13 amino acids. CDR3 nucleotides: TGTGCCAGCAGCAGGACAGGGGAAAATGGCTACACCTTC. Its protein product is CASSRTGENGYTF.

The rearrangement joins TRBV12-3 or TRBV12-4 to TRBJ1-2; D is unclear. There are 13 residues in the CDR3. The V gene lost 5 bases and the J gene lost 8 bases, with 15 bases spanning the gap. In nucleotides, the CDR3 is TGTGCCAGCAGTCTCCCTACACAGAAGGGCTACACCTTC. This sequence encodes CASSLPTQKGYTF.

The CDR3 nucleotides are TGTGCCAGCAGTAGGACAAGGAGCTCCTACAATGAGCAGTTCTTC. This translates into CASSRTRSSYNEQFF. The chain links TRBV11-3 to TRBJ2-1, with D possibly matching TRBD1 (5 bases). Germline assignment: CDR1 SGHNT and CDR2 YENEEA. The V and J ends lost 6 bases and 0 bases respectively, with 12 bases between them. The CDR3 sequence is 15 residues long.

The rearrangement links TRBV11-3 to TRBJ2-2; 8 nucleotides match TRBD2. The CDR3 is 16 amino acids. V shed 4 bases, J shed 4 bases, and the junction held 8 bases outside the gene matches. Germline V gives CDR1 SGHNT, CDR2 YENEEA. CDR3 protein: CASSSPGGASTGELFF. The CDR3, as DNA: TGTGCCAGCAGCTCCCCCGGGGGGGCCTCCACCGGGGAGCTGTTTTTT.

The CDR3 here is CASSQERGSGGDNVLTF. The CDR3 DNA follows: TGTGCCAGCAGCCAAGAACGCGGTTCCGGAGGAGACAACGTCCTGACTTTC. This chain uses TRBV14 with TRBJ2-6; TRBD2 might be the D (5 bases). Germline V gene data show CDR1 as SGHDN and CDR2 as FVKESK. This CDR3 contains 17 residues. V lost 0 bases and J lost 9, with 18 bases in between. Drawing the rest from reference TRBV14 and TRBJ2-6, the complete variable domain is EAGVTQFPSHSVIEKGQTVTLRCDPISGHDNLYWYRRVMGKEIKFLLHFVKESKQDESGMPNNRFLAERTGGTYSTLKVQPAELEDSGVYFCASSQERGSGGDNVLTFGAGSRLTVL.

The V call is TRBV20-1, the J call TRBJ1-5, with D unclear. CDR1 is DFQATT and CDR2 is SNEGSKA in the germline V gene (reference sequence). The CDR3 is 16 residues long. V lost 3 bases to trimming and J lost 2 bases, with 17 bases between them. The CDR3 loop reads CSASLDGIVRNQPQHF. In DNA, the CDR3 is TGCAGTGCTAGTCTCGACGGGATAGTACGCAATCAGCCCCAGCATTTT.

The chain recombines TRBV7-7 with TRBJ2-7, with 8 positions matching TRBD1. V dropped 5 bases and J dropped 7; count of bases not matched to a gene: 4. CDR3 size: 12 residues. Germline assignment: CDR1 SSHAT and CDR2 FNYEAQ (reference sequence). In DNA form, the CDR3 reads TGTGCCAGCAGCCCCGGACAGGGAGAGCAGTACTTC. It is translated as CASSPGQGEQYF.

The CDR3 sequence: CASSESAGGWGNEQFF. The CDR3 region has the DNA TGTGCCAGCAGTGAATCCGCAGGGGGCTGGGGCAATGAGCAGTTCTTC. The chain couples TRBV25-1 to TRBJ2-1; 8 nucleotides agree with TRBD1. J gave up 6 bases and V 1 base, and 8 bases lay outside the gene matches. This CDR3 spans 16 amino acids. The V gene's germline CDR1 is MGHDK and CDR2 SYGVNS. Using reference TRBV25-1 and TRBJ2-1 for the parts outside the CDR3, the full variable domain is EADIYQTPRYLVIGTGKKITLECSQTMGHDKMYWYQQDPGMELHLIHYSYGVNSTEKGDLSSESTVSRIRTEHFPLTLESARPSHTSQYLCASSESAGGWGNEQFFGPGTRLTVL.

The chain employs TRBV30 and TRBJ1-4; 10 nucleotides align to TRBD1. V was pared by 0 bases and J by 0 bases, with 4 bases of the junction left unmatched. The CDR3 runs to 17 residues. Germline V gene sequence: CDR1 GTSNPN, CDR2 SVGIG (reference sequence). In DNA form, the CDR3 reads TGTGCCTGGAGTGTACGTGGACAGGGGGCAACTAATGAAAAACTGTTTTTT. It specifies CAWSVRGQGATNEKLFF.

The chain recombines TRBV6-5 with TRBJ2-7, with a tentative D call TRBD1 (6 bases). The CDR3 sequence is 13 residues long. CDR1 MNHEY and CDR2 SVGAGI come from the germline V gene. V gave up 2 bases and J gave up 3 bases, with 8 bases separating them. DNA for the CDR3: TGTGCCAGCAGTTACGGGGGCCACTACGAGCAGTACTTC. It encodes CASSYGGHYEQYF.

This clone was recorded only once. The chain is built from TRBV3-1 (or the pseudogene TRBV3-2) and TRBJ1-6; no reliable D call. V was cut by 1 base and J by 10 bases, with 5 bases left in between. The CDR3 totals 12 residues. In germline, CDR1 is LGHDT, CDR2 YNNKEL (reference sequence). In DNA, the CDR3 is TGTGCCAGCAGCCAAGGGCGGTCACCCCTCCACTTT. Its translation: CASSQGRSPLHF.

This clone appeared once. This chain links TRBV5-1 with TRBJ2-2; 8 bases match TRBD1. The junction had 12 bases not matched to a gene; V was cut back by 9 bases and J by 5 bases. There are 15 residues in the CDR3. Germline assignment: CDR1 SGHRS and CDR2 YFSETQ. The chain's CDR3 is CATRPRTGITGELFF. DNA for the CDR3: TGCGCCACCAGGCCTAGGACAGGGATAACCGGGGAGCTGTTTTTT.

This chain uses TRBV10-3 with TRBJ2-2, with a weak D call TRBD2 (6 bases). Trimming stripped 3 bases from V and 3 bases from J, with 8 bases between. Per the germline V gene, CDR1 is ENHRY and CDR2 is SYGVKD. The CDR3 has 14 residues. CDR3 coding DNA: TGTGCCATCAGTGACGGAGGGGACACCGGGGAGCTGTTTTTT. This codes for CAISDGGDTGELFF.

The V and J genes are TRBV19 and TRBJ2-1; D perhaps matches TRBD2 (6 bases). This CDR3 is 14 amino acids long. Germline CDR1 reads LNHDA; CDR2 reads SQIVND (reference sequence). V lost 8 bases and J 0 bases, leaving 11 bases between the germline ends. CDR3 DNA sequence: TGTGCCAGTGGCGGGGCCAGCTCCTACAATGAGCAGTTCTTC. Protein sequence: CASGGASSYNEQFF.

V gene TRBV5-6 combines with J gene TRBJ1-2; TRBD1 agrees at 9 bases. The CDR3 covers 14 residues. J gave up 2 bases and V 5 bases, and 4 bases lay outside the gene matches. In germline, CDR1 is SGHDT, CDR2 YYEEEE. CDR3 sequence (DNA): TGTGCCAGCAGATTTGGACAGGGGAACTATGGCTACACCTTC. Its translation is CASRFGQGNYGYTF.

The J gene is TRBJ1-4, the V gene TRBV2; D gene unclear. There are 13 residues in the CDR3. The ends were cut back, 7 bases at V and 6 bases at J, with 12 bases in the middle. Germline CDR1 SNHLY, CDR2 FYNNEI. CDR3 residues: CASTGGPDEKLFF. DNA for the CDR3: TGTGCCAGCACGGGAGGGCCCGATGAAAAACTGTTTTTT.